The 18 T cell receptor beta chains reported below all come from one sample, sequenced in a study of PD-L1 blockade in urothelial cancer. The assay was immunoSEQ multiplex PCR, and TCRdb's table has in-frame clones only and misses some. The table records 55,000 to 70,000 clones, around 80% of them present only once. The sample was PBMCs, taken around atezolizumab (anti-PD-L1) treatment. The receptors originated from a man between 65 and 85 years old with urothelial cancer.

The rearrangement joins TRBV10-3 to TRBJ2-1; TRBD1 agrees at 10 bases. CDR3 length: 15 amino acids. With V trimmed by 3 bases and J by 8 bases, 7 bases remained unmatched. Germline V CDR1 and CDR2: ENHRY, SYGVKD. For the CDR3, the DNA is TGTGCCATCAGTGACGCGGGAGGACAGGGGGATGAGCAGTTCTTC. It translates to CAISDAGGQGDEQFF.

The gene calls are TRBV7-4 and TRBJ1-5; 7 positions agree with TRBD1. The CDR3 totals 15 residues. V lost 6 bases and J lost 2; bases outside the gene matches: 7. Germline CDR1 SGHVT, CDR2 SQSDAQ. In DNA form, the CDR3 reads TGTGCCAGCAGACAGGGGAGAGGTGGCAATCAGCCCCAGCATTTT. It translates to CASRQGRGGNQPQHF.

CDR3 coding DNA: TGTGCCAGCAGTTACGCGGGAGACTACAATGAGCAGTTCTTC. Translating gives CASSYAGDYNEQFF. The chain joins TRBV25-1 to TRBJ2-1; 7 bases map to TRBD2. V was clipped by 5 bases and J by 3 bases; unmatched bases: 4. The germline V gene has CDR1 MGHDK and CDR2 SYGVNS. The CDR3 is 14 residues long.

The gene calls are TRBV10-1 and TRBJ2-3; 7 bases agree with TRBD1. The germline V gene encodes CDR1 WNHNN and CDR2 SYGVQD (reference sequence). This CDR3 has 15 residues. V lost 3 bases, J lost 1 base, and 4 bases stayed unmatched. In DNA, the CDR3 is TGCGCCAGCAGTGATTGGACAGGTCGCACAGATACGCAGTATTTT. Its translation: CASSDWTGRTDTQYF.

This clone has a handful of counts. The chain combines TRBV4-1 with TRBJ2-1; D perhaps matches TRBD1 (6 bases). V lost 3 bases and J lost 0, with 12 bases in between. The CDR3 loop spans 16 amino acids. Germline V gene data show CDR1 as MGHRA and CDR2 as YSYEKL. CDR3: CASSQNTGSSYNEQFF. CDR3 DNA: TGCGCCAGCAGCCAGAATACAGGGAGCTCCTACAATGAGCAGTTCTTC.

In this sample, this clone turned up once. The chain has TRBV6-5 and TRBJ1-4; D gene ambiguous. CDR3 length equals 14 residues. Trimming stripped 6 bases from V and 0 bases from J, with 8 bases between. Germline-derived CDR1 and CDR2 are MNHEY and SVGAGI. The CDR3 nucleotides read TGTGCCAGCAGCAACAGAGCAACTAATGAAAAACTGTTTTTT. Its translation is CASSNRATNEKLFF.

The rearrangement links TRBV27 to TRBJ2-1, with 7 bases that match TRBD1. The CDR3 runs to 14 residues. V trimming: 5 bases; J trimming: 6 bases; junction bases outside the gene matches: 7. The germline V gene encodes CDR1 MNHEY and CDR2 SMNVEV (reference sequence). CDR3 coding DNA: TGTGCCAGCAGTAGCCGGGACAGCCTCAATGAGCAGTTCTTC. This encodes CASSSRDSLNEQFF.

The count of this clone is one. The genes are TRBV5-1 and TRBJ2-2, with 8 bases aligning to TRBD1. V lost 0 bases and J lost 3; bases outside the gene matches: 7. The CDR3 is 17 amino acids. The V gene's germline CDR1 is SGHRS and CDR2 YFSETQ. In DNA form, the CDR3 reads TGCGCCAGCAGCTTGGCCGTCCAGGGGGCGTACACCGGGGAGCTGTTTTTT. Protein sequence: CASSLAVQGAYTGELFF.

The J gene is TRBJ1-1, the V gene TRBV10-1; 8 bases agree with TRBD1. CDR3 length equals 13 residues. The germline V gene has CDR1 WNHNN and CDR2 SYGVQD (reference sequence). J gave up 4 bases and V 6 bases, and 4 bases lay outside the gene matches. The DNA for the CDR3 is TGCGCCAGCAGGACGGACAGGGCCACTGAAGCTTTCTTT. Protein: CASRTDRATEAFF.

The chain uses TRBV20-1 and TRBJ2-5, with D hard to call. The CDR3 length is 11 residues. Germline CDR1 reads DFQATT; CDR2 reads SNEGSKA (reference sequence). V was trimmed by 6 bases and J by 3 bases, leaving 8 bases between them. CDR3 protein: CSAALEETQYF. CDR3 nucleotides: TGCAGTGCCGCGCTAGAAGAGACCCAGTACTTC.

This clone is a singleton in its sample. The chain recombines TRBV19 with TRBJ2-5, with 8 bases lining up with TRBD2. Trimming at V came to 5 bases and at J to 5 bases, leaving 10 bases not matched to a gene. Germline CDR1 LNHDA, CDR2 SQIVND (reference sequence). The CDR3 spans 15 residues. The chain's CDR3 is CASSEEAGDVETQYF. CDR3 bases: TGTGCCAGTAGTGAGGAAGCGGGAGATGTGGAGACCCAGTACTTC. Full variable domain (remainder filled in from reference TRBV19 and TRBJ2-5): DGGITQSPKYLFRKEGQNVTLSCEQNLNHDAMYWYRQDPGQGLRLIYYSQIVNDFQKGDIAEGYSVSREKKESFPLTVTSAQKNPTAFYLCASSEEAGDVETQYFGPGTRLLVL.

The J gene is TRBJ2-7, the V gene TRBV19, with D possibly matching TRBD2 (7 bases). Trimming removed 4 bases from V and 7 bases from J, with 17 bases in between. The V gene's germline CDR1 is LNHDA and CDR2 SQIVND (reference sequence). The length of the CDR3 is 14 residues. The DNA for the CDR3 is TGTGCCAGTAGTAGTGGCTCGCGGGGGCGAGAGCAGTACTTC. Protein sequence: CASSSGSRGREQYF.

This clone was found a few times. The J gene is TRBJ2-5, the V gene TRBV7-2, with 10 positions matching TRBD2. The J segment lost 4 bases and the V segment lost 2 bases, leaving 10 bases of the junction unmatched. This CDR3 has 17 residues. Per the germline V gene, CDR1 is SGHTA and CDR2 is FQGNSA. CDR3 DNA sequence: TGTGCCAGCAGCTTATCTGCCAGCGGGAGGGTAGGAGAGACCCAGTACTTC. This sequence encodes CASSLSASGRVGETQYF.

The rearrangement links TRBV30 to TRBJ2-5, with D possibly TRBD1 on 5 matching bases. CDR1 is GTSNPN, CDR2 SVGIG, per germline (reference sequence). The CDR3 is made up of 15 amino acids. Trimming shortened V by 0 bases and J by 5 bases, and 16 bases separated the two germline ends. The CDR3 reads CAWSVTPPGWETQYF. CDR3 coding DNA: TGTGCCTGGAGTGTAACCCCCCCAGGGTGGGAGACCCAGTACTTC.

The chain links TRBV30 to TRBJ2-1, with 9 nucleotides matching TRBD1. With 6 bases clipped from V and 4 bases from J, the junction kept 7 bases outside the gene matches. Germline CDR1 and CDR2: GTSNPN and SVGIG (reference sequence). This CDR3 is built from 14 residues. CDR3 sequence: CACPGQGLYNEQFF. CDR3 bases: TGTGCCTGTCCGGGACAGGGCCTTTACAATGAGCAGTTCTTC.

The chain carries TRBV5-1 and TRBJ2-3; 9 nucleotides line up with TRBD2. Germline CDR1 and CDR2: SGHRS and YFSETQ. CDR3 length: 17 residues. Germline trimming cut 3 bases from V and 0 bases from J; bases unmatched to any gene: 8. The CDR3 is CASSWGASGTSTDTQYF. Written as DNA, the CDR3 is TGCGCCAGCAGCTGGGGGGCTAGCGGGACAAGCACAGATACGCAGTATTTT.

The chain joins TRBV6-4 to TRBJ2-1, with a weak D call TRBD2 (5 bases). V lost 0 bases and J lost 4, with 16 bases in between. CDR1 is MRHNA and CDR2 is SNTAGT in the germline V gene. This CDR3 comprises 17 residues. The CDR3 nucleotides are TGTGCCAGCAGTGACTCAGGCGGGTTTGCTACTTACAATGAGCAGTTCTTC. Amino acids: CASSDSGGFATYNEQFF.

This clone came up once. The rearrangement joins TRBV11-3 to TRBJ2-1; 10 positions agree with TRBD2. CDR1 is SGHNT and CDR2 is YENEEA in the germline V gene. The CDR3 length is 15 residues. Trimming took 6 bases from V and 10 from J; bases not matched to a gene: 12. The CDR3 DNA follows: TGTGCCAGCAGTCCAGGGGCTAGCGGGAGACAAGAGCAGTTCTTC. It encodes CASSPGASGRQEQFF.